The clone carrying this TCR beta chain was counted ten times or more. Antigen: not known. The source of the sample is a study of neurological immune-mediated disorders. The study's findings and limits: While HTLV-1-associated myelopathy showed the greatest TCR clonal expansion, multiple sclerosis showed the least, falling below healthy controls.

Germline lookup yields CDR1 SEHNR and CDR2 FQNEAQ (reference sequence). V was pared by 5 bases and J by 7 bases, with 12 bases of the junction left unmatched. This CDR3 has 16 residues. Time point indicated: longitudinal time-point 2. TCRdb ran MiXCR on the 5' RACE reads and lists one entry per CDR3 protein. In the table there are roughly 60,000 distinct CDR3 sequences, roughly 10% of which are singletons. The gene calls are TRBV7-9 and TRBJ2-1; the match to TRBD2 covers 9 bases. The source material was PBMCs. The receptor was isolated from a man in his thirties or forties in good health. The CDR3 coding sequence is TGTGCCAGCAGCCCGAAGGCGGGGACTAGCCGTAATGAGCAGTTCTTC. As protein: CASSPKAGTSRNEQFF.